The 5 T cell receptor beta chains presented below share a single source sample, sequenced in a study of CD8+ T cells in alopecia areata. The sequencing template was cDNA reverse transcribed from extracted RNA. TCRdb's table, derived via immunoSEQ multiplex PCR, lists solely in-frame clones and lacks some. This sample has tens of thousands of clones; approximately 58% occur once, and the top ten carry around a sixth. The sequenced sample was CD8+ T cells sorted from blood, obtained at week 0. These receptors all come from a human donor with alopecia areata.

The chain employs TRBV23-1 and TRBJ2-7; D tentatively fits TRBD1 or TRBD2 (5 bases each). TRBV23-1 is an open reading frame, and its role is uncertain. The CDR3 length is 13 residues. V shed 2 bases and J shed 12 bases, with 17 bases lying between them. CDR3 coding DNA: TGCGCCAGCAGTCAAATCCGGGACGGTCTCCGGTACTTC. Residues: CASSQIRDGLRYF.

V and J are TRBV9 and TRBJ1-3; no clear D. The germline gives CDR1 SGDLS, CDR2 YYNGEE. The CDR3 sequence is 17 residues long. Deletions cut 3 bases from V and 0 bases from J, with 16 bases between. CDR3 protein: CASSDGSSLVSGNTIYF. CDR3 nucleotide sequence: TGTGCCAGCAGCGATGGTAGCAGCCTAGTCTCTGGAAACACCATATATTTT.

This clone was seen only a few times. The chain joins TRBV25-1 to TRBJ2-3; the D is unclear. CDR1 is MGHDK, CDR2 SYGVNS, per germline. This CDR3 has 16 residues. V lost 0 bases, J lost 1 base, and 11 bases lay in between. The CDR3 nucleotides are TGTGCCAGCAGTGAATATGAAGTGTCAGGCACAGATACGCAGTATTTT. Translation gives CASSEYEVSGTDTQYF.

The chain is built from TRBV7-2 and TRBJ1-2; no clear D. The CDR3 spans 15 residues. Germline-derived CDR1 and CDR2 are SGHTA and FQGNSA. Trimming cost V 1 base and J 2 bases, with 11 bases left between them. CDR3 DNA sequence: TGTGCCAGCAGCTTAGTACGGGGAGAAAACTATGGCTACACCTTC. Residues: CASSLVRGENYGYTF.

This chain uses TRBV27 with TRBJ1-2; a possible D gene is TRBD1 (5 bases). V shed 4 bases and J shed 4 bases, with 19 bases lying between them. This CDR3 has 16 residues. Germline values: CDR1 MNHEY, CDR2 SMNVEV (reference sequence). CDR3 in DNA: TGTGCCAGCAGTTCAGGGACGGCTTTAACTATCTATGGCTACACCTTC. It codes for CASSSGTALTIYGYTF.